Sequencing of this T cell receptor beta chain was carried out in a study of vaccination effects on CD4 cells after COVID-19. Regarding the study as a whole: There were few convalescent patients in the study and no early post-infection timepoints. Healthy vaccinees showed cross-reactivity with common cold coronaviruses in only 1 of 255 vaccine-induced clones. Marked clonal contraction of infection- and vaccine-induced clones was seen late after vaccination.

TCRdb keeps only in-frame clones here, not all; method: immunoSEQ multiplex PCR. The sample gives approximately 68,000 clones, 78% of which show up once; 10% to 13% is in the top ten. As regards this clone: Antigen unknown.

Viral peptide pools were used in the ViraFEST assay to expand antigen-specific CD4+ T cells, and sequencing came afterward. Following 10 days of culture, CD4+ T cells were isolated. The study found no prior SARS-CoV-2 infection in the vaccine recipients, who tested negative for nucleocapsid antibodies. Half-medium changes using IL-2 medium occurred on days 3 and 7. This clonotype originated in a human donor who received a COVID-19 vaccine. Material: CD4+ T cells from PBMCs cultured with SARS-CoV-2 spike peptides, obtained before COVID-19 vaccination.

CDR3 DNA: TGTGCCAGCAGTGAAGCGGTAGGGGGGGCCAACGTCCTGACTTTC. Translated, it gives CASSEAVGGANVLTF. The V gene is TRBV2, the J gene TRBJ2-6; no clear D. Trimming cost V 0 bases and J 4 bases, with 7 bases left between them. Germline V gene lookup returns CDR1 SNHLY and CDR2 FYNNEI. This CDR3 is 15 amino acids long. Full variable domain (outside the CDR3, taken from reference TRBV2 and TRBJ2-6): EPEVTQTPSHQVTQMGQEVILRCVPISNHLYFYWYRQILGQKVEFLVSFYNNEISEKSEIFDDQFSVERPDGSNFTLKIRSTKLEDSAMYFCASSEAVGGANVLTFGAGSRLTVL.